These 27 T cell receptor beta chains originate from one sample sequenced in a study of blood T cell repertoires in COVID-19. The repertoire was sequenced with immunoSEQ multiplex PCR; TCRdb's copy has only in-frame clones and lacks some. The sample gives some 220,000 clones, about 78% of which show up once; about 7% is in the top ten. Material for sequencing was peripheral blood. Receptors originate from a woman between 65 and 79 years old with acute or convalescent COVID-19.

The chain employs TRBV27 and TRBJ1-2; maybe TRBD1 (6 bases). This CDR3 contains 14 residues. Germline loops: CDR1 MNHEY, CDR2 SMNVEV (reference sequence). The germline V and J ends were trimmed by 5 bases and 4 bases, with 14 bases remaining between them. The CDR3 sequence is CASSPRTETYGYTF. CDR3 nucleotides: TGTGCCAGCAGTCCGAGGACAGAGACCTATGGCTACACCTTC.

DNA of the CDR3: TGTGCCAGCAGTCCGACGGGGGGGAATAATGAAAAACTGTTTTTT. It yields the protein CASSPTGGNNEKLFF. The chain combines TRBV6-5 with TRBJ1-4; weak D call: TRBD1 (5 bases). Trimming removed 5 bases from V and 4 bases from J, with 14 bases in between. CDR3 length equals 15 residues. Germline loops: CDR1 MNHEY, CDR2 SVGAGI.

The chain uses TRBV6-5 and TRBJ1-6; D might be TRBD1 (5 bases). CDR1 is MNHEY and CDR2 is SVGAGI in the germline V gene. The CDR3 runs to 15 residues. V lost 10 bases and J 2 bases, leaving 15 bases between the germline ends. The CDR3 bases are TGTGCCACCCCGGGGGAGGACGCCTATAATTCACCCCTCCACTTT. Its protein is CATPGEDAYNSPLHF.

The genes are TRBV5-1 and TRBJ2-3, with 8 bases matching TRBD2. Trimming took 5 bases from V and 2 from J; bases not matched to a gene: 10. CDR1 and CDR2 from the germline V gene are SGHRS and YFSETQ. The CDR3 has 16 residues. The CDR3 nucleotides are TGCGCCAGCAGTTCTCTGGGTAGCGGGACCACAGATACGCAGTATTTT. This gives the protein CASSSLGSGTTDTQYF. Complete variable domain (other parts from reference TRBV5-1 and TRBJ2-3): KAGVTQTPRYLIKTRGQQVTLSCSPISGHRSVSWYQQTPGQGLQFLFEYFSETQRNKGNFPGRFSGRQFSNSRSEMNVSTLELGDSALYLCASSSLGSGTTDTQYFGPGTRLTVL.

This clone was detected only a few times. The J gene is TRBJ2-1, the V gene TRBV29-1, with 9 bases that match TRBD1. CDR3 length: 19 amino acids. The V and J ends lost 3 bases and 7 bases, in that order; junction bases with no gene match: 22. The germline V gene has CDR1 SQVTM and CDR2 ANQGSEA. The CDR3 sequence: CSVEGRDRDMFSLRNEQFF. The CDR3 region has the DNA TGCAGCGTTGAGGGCCGGGACAGGGACATGTTCTCCTTAAGGAATGAGCAGTTCTTC.

This clone was observed once. The CDR3 coding sequence is TGTGCCTGGAGTGGCATAAATTCCACCCCAGAGGGTTTGGAGACCCAGTACTTC. Protein: CAWSGINSTPEGLETQYF. This rearrangement joins TRBV30 to TRBJ2-5; D possibly corresponds to TRBD2 (5 bases). V was shortened by 1 base and J by 5 bases, with 26 bases between the two germline ends. The CDR3 has 18 amino acids. Per germline, CDR1 GTSNPN and CDR2 SVGIG (reference sequence).

In its sample, this clone was seen many times. The J gene is TRBJ2-2, the V gene TRBV14; D is unclear. Germline V gives CDR1 SGHDN, CDR2 FVKESK. Trimming removed 1 base from V and 7 bases from J, with 7 bases in between. The CDR3 spans 13 residues. The CDR3 region has the DNA TGTGCCAGCAGCCAAGTTCACAGCGGGGAGCTGTTTTTT. Its protein product is CASSQVHSGELFF.

The chain has TRBV2 and TRBJ1-6; 11 nucleotides line up with TRBD1. Germline CDR1 reads SNHLY; CDR2 reads FYNNEI. V lost 5 bases to trimming and J lost 7 bases; unmatched junction nucleotides: 4. This CDR3 spans 15 amino acids. DNA for the CDR3: TGTGCCAGCAGTATGAGGACAGGGGGCAATTCACCCCTCCACTTT. The encoded protein is CASSMRTGGNSPLHF.

The chain recombines TRBV6-5 with TRBJ2-7, with a tentative D call TRBD2 (6 bases). Germline V CDR1 and CDR2: MNHEY, SVGAGI. Trimming pared 2 bases from V and 6 bases from J, leaving 14 bases between. This CDR3 comprises 14 residues. CDR3 protein: CASSYGGQGGEQYF. The CDR3 nucleotides read TGTGCCAGCAGTTACGGAGGGCAGGGAGGCGAGCAGTACTTC.

The chain is built from TRBV4-3 and TRBJ2-5; D might be TRBD2 (6 bases). V gave up 4 bases and J gave up 0 bases, with 12 bases separating them. Germline V gene sequence: CDR1 LGHNA, CDR2 YSLEER. This CDR3 spans 15 amino acids. The CDR3 reads CASSPRRGNQETQYF. Written as DNA, the CDR3 is TGCGCCAGCAGCCCACGTCGGGGGAACCAAGAGACCCAGTACTTC.

The chain links TRBV15 to TRBJ1-2, with TRBD1 matching over 7 bases. J gave up 7 bases and V 0 bases, and 2 bases lay outside the gene matches. Germline assignment: CDR1 LNHNV and CDR2 YYDKDF (reference sequence). The CDR3 is 13 residues long. Here the CDR3 reads CATSRDQGGGYTF. CDR3 bases: TGTGCCACCAGCAGAGATCAGGGGGGTGGCTACACCTTC. Together with reference TRBV15 and TRBJ1-2, the CDR3 gives the full variable domain: DAMVIQNPRYQVTQFGKPVTLSCSQTLNHNVMYWYQQKSSQAPKLLFHYYDKDFNNEADTPDNFQSRRPNTSFCFLDIRSPGLGDTAMYLCATSRDQGGGYTFGSGTRLTVV.

The V call is TRBV6-5, the J call TRBJ1-1; D possibly corresponds to TRBD1 (5 bases). With 11 bases removed from V and 7 bases from J, the gap between germline ends came to 14 bases. Per germline, CDR1 MNHEY and CDR2 SVGAGI. The CDR3 length is 11 residues. The CDR3 nucleotides read TGTGCCTCCCGGGACTTGCTTGAAGCTTTCTTT. Protein sequence: CASRDLLEAFF.

The rearrangement joins TRBV12-3 or TRBV12-4 to TRBJ2-5; no clear D. This CDR3 is 12 amino acids long. V gave up 2 bases and J gave up 5 bases, with 6 bases separating them. Written as DNA, the CDR3 is TGTGCCAGCAGTTTAACGGAGGAGACCCAGTACTTC. As protein: CASSLTEETQYF.

J is TRBJ2-3 and V is TRBV20-1; 7 bases map to TRBD2. Losses at the gene ends were 3 bases for V and 0 bases for J; bases not matched to a gene: 9. Germline values: CDR1 DFQATT, CDR2 SNEGSKA (reference sequence). The CDR3 sequence is 16 residues long. The CDR3 coding sequence is TGCAGTGCTAGTTCATTGGGCGGGGGTAGCACAGATACGCAGTATTTT. Translation: CSASSLGGGSTDTQYF.

The gene calls are TRBV18 and TRBJ2-7, with a weak D call TRBD1 (5 bases). Trimming shortened V by 2 bases and J by 2 bases, and 16 bases separated the two germline ends. Germline V CDR1 and CDR2: KGHSH, LQKENI. The CDR3 consists of 16 residues. The CDR3 DNA reads as TGTGCCAGCTCACCAAGGCAAGGGGCAGATGCCTACGAGCAGTACTTC. This sequence encodes CASSPRQGADAYEQYF.

To note about this clone: The sample contains more than one DNA sequence encoding this CDR3. This chain uses TRBV19 with TRBJ2-1; 10 bases agree with TRBD2. Germline V gene sequence: CDR1 LNHDA, CDR2 SQIVND (reference sequence). V dropped 1 base and J dropped 5; count of bases not matched to a gene: 2. The CDR3 has 15 amino acids. CDR3 in amino acids: CASSIGLAGDNEQFF. CDR3 DNA sequence: TGTGCCAGTAGTATAGGGCTAGCGGGGGACAATGAGCAGTTCTTC.

This clone has a handful of counts. The chain links TRBV20-1 to TRBJ1-2; D might be TRBD1 (6 bases). Trimming took 3 bases from V and 8 from J, leaving 19 bases between them. CDR3 length: 14 amino acids. Germline assignment: CDR1 DFQATT and CDR2 SNEGSKA (reference sequence). CDR3 nucleotide sequence: TGCAGTGCTAGTCGCCAAGGGGGGAGGGGCGGCTACACCTTC. This translates into CSASRQGGRGGYTF.

In DNA form, the CDR3 reads TGTGCCAGCAGCACAAGGGGGGGTAGCTACAATGAGCAGTTCTTC. Translating gives CASSTRGGSYNEQFF. V gene TRBV11-3 combines with J gene TRBJ2-1; weak D call: TRBD2 (7 bases). Germline CDR1 reads SGHNT; CDR2 reads YENEEA. V lost 5 bases to trimming and J lost 3 bases, with 14 bases between them. The CDR3 contains 15 residues. Using reference TRBV11-3 and TRBJ2-1 for the parts outside the CDR3, the full variable domain is EAGVVQSPRYKIIEKKQPVAFWCNPISGHNTLYWYLQNLGQGPELLIRYENEEAVDDSQLPKDRFSAERLKGVDSTLKIQPAELGDSAVYLCASSTRGGSYNEQFFGPGTRLTVL.

Note on this clone: This same CDR3 is encoded by further DNA sequences in the sample. DNA for the CDR3: TGTGCCAGCAGCTTGGCCGGGAACTATGGCTACACCTTC. Translated: CASSLAGNYGYTF. The chain has TRBV7-2 and TRBJ1-2; D is unclear. V gave up 3 bases and J gave up 2 bases, with 7 bases separating them. The CDR3 loop spans 13 amino acids. Looked up from germline, CDR1 is SGHTA and CDR2 is FQGNSA.

The CDR3 sequence: CASSYLAANYGYTF. The DNA for the CDR3 is TGTGCCAGCAGTTACTTAGCGGCTAACTATGGCTACACCTTC. The chain has TRBV6-5 and TRBJ1-2; D is uncertain. The CDR3 loop spans 14 amino acids. V lost 1 base to trimming and J lost 0 bases, with 6 bases between them. The germline V gene has CDR1 MNHEY and CDR2 SVGAGI.

The chain uses TRBV3-1 (or the pseudogene TRBV3-2) and TRBJ1-2; 8 bases match TRBD1. This CDR3 is built from 16 residues. The J segment lost 4 bases and the V segment lost 5 bases, leaving 12 bases of the junction unmatched. The germline CDR1 and CDR2 sequences are LGHDT and YNNKEL (reference sequence). The CDR3 DNA is TGTGCCAGCAGCTTTCATTCGACAGGGGAAGGCTATGGCTACACCTTC. Translated, it gives CASSFHSTGEGYGYTF.

This sequence joins TRBV6-6 and TRBJ2-7; possible D gene TRBD1, 7 bases. In germline, CDR1 is MNHNY, CDR2 SVGAGI (reference sequence). V lost 0 bases to trimming and J lost 7 bases, with 19 bases between them. The CDR3 is 16 residues long. This CDR3 is CASSYSSRDRRQEQYV. The CDR3 DNA sequence: TGTGCCAGCAGTTACTCCTCGCGGGACAGAAGACAGGAGCAGTACGTC.

V and J are TRBV5-5 and TRBJ2-1; perhaps TRBD1 as D (5 bases). CDR3 length: 14 amino acids. Per the germline V gene, CDR1 is SGHKS and CDR2 is YYEKEE (reference sequence). Trimming shortened V by 1 base and J by 5 bases, and 10 bases separated the two germline ends. CDR3 in DNA: TGTGCCAGCAGCTTGATAGGGGTCCACAATGAGCAGTTCTTC. It codes for CASSLIGVHNEQFF.

V usage is TRBV25-1 and J usage is TRBJ2-2, with no clear D. Trimming took off 3 bases at V and 6 bases at J, with 5 bases between the two ends. Per the germline V gene, CDR1 is MGHDK and CDR2 is SYGVNS. CDR3 length: 12 amino acids. The CDR3 DNA reads as TGTGCCAGCAGTGATTCCTCCGGGGAGCTGTTTTTT. Translating it yields CASSDSSGELFF. Based on the CDR3 plus reference TRBV25-1 and TRBJ2-2, the full variable domain is EADIYQTPRYLVIGTGKKITLECSQTMGHDKMYWYQQDPGMELHLIHYSYGVNSTEKGDLSSESTVSRIRTEHFPLTLESARPSHTSQYLCASSDSSGELFFGEGSRLTVL.

This chain links TRBV20-1 with TRBJ2-5; a weak D match, TRBD1 (6 bases). Trimming took off 3 bases at V and 4 bases at J, with 12 bases between the two ends. Germline CDR1 DFQATT, CDR2 SNEGSKA (reference sequence). This CDR3 has 13 residues. CDR3 nucleotides: TGCAGTGCTAGTCCGGTGGGGGCAGAGACCCAGTACTTC. It codes for CSASPVGAETQYF.

This clone came up once. The chain links TRBV19 to TRBJ1-4, with D tentatively TRBD1 (6 bases). Germline values: CDR1 LNHDA, CDR2 SQIVND (reference sequence). The CDR3 length is 15 residues. V shed 6 bases and J shed 5 bases, with 16 bases lying between them. CDR3 region: CASRIRQELNEKLFF. Written as DNA, the CDR3 is TGTGCCAGTAGGATAAGACAGGAACTGAATGAAAAACTGTTTTTT.

This rearrangement joins TRBV2 to TRBJ1-5; 10 positions match TRBD1. Germline CDR1 and CDR2: SNHLY and FYNNEI. The CDR3 spans 13 residues. Trimming at V came to 10 bases and at J to 7 bases, leaving 7 bases not matched to a gene. CDR3 bases: TGTGCCATCCGGACAGGGGGTCAGCAGCCCCAGCATTTT. Amino acids: CAIRTGGQQPQHF.